The sample holds a few counts of the clone carrying this T cell receptor (beta chain). Time point in this sample: blood at routine non-recurrence follow-up after resection. MiXCR, run by TCRdb on the 5' RACE reads, gives a single entry per CDR3 protein. Of about 87,000 distinct CDR3 sequences in the sample, roughly a fifth are singletons; the top ten hold just over 20%. The length of the CDR3 is 14 residues. V lost 1 base and J lost 1, with 6 bases in between. Germline V gene sequence: CDR1 SGHKS, CDR2 YYEKEE (reference sequence). This record belongs to a study of spatial heterogeneity in lung cancer.

The receptor was derived from a male donor with early-stage non-small cell lung cancer. V usage is TRBV5-5 and J usage is TRBJ1-5; the D is unclear. Sequenced here: PBMCs, sampled at follow-up. The CDR3 nucleotides are TGTGCCAGCAGCTTGTTAGCCAGCAATCAGCCCCAGCATTTT. It translates to CASSLLASNQPQHF.